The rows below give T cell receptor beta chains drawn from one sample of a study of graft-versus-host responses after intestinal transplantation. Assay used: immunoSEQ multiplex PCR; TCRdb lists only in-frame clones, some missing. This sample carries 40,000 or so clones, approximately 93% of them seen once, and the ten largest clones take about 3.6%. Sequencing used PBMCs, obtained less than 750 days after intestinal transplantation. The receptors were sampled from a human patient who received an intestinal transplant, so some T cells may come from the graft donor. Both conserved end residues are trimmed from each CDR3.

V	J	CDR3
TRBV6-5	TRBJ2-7	ASSYSKKRRNYEQY
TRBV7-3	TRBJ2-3	ASSLVSGGADTQY
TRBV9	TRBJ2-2	ASSVEAALAGAGGTGELF
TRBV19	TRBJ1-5	ASKPIHRVGSNQPQH
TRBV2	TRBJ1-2	ASSARDSGDGYT
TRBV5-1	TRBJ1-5	ASSPGTSNQPQH
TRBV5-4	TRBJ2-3	ASSLDRGLTDTQY
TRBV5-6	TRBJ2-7	ASSLYYEQY
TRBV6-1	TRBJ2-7	ASSVADTWDPTEQY
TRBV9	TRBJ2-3	ASSVGARDTQY
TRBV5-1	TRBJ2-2	ASSLSPGDMNTGELF
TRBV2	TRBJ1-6	ASSSLHSPLH
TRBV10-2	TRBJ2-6	ASSDGPHSSGANVLT
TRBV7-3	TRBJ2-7	ASSPRGGNYEQY
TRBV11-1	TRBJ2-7	ASSPPGQVRSYEQY
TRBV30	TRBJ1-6	AWSVTRGNSPLH
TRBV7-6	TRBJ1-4	ASSLDRGLVDNEKLF
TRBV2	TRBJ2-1	ASLDVNLSYNEQF
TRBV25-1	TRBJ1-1	ASSASGTGHTEAF
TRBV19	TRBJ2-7	ASSGPATYEQY
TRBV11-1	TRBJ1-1	ASSSGLLNTEAF
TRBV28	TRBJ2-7	ASSLFYRASSYEQY
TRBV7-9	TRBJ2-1	ASSPHPTGGQF
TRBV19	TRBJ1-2	ASSIWGSSNYGYT
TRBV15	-	ATSRDRREAVYEQY